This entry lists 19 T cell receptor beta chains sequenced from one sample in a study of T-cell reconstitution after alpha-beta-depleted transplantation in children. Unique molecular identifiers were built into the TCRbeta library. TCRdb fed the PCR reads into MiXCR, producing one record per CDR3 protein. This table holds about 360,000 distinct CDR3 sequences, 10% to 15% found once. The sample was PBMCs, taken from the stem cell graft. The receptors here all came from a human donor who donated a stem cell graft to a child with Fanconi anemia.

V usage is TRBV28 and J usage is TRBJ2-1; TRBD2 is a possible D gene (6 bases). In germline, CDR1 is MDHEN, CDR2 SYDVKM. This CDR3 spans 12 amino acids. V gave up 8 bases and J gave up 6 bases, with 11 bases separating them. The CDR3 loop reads CASGLAPNEQFF. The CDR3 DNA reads TGTGCCAGCGGCCTAGCGCCCAATGAGCAGTTCTTC.

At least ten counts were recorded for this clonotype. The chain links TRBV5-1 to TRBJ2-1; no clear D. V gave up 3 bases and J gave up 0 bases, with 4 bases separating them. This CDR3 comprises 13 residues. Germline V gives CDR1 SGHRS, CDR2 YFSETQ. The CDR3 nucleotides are TGCGCCAGCAGCTCGAGCTCCTACAATGAGCAGTTCTTC. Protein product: CASSSSSYNEQFF.

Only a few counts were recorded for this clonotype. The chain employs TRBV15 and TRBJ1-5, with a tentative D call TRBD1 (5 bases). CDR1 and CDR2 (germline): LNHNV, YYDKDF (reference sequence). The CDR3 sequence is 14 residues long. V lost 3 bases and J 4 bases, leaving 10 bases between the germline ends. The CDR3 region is CATSSNQGNQPQHF. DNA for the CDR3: TGTGCCACCAGCAGTAATCAGGGAAATCAGCCCCAGCATTTT.

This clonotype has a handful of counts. The CDR3 DNA reads TGCGCCAGCAGTGAAATTACGTGGTGGGCCGGGGAGCTGTTTTTT. This gives the protein CASSEITWWAGELFF. The chain has TRBV10-2 and TRBJ2-2; no clear D gene. V was clipped by 3 bases and J by 6 bases, with 14 bases between them. This CDR3 has 15 amino acids. CDR1 is WSHSY, CDR2 SAAADI, per germline.

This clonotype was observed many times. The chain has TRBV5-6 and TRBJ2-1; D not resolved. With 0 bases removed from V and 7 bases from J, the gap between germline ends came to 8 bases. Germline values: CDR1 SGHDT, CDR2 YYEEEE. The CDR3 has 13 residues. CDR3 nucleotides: TGTGCCAGCAGCTTGGGAAATGAGAATGAGCAGTTCTTC. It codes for CASSLGNENEQFF.

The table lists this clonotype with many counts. This CDR3 reads CASNTDQGEVEKLFF. CDR3 sequence (DNA): TGTGCCAGCAACACGGATCAGGGGGAAGTTGAAAAACTGTTTTTT. The rearrangement joins TRBV6-1 to TRBJ1-4; TRBD1 agrees at 7 bases. The CDR3 is 15 amino acids. Germline CDR1 MNHNS, CDR2 SASEGT. Trimming cost V 7 bases and J 7 bases; bases outside gene matches: 12.

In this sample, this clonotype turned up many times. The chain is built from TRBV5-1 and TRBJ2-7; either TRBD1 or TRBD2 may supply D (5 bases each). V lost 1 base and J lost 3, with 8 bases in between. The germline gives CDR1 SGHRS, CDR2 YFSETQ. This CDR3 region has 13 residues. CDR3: CASSLLGDYEQYF. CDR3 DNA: TGCGCCAGCAGCTTGCTGGGGGACTACGAGCAGTACTTC.

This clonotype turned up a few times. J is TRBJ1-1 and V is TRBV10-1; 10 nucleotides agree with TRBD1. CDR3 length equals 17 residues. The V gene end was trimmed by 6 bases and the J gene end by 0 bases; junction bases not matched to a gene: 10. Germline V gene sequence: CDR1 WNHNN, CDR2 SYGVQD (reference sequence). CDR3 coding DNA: TGCGCCAGCAGCCGCGTCCCGGGACAGGGGATGAACACTGAAGCTTTCTTT. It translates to CASSRVPGQGMNTEAFF.

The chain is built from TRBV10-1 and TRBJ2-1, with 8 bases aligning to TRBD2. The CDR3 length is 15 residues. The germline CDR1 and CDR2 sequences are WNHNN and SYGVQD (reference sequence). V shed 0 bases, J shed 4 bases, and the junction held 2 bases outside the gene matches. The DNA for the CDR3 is TGCGCCAGCAGTGAGTCCAGCGGGGGATACAATGAGCAGTTCTTC. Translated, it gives CASSESSGGYNEQFF.

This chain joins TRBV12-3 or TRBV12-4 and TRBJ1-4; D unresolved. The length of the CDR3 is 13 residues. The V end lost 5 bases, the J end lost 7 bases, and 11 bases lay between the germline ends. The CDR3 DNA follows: TGTGCCAGCAGTCCCACATGGGTTGAAAAACTGTTTTTT. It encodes CASSPTWVEKLFF.

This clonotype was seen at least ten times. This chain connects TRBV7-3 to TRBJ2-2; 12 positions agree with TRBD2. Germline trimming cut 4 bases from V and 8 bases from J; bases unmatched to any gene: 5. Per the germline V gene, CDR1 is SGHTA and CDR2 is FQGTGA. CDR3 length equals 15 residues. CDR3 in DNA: TGTGCCAGCAGCTCCCAAGGACTAGCGGGGGGGGAGCTGTTTTTT. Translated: CASSSQGLAGGELFF.

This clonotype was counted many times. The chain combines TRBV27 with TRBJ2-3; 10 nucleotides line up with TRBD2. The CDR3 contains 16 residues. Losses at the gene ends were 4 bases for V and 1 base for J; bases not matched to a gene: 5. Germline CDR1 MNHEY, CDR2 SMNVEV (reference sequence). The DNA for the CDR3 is TGTGCCAGCAGTTCACCCGGGACTAGCGGCACAGATACGCAGTATTTT. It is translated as CASSSPGTSGTDTQYF.

The CDR3 loop is CAIGDRAGETQYF. Here the CDR3 DNA reads TGTGCCATCGGAGACCGGGCTGGGGAGACCCAGTACTTC. The V and J genes are TRBV10-3 and TRBJ2-5; the D is unclear. In germline, CDR1 is ENHRY, CDR2 SYGVKD. The CDR3 has 13 amino acids. Deletions cut 8 bases from V and 5 bases from J, with 15 bases between.

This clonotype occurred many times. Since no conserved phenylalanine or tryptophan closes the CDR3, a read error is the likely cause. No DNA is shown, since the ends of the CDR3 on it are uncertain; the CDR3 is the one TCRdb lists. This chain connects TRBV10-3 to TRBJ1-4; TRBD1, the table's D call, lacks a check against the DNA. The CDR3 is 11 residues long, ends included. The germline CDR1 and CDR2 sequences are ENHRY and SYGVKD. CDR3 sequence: CAITYYRGQAH.

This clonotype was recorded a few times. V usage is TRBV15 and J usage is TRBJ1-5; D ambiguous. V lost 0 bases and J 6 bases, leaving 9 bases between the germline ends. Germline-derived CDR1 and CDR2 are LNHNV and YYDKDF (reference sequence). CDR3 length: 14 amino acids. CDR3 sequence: CATSRDLGGQPQHF. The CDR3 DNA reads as TGTGCCACCAGCAGAGATTTGGGTGGTCAGCCCCAGCATTTT.

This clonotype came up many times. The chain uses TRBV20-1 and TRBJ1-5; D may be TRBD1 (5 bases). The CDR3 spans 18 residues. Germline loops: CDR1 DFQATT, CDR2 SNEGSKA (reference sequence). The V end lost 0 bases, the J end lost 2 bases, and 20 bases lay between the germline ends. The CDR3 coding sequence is TGCAGTGCTAGAGATCAACGGGGCCGCAGTGACGGCAATCAGCCCCAGCATTTT. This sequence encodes CSARDQRGRSDGNQPQHF.

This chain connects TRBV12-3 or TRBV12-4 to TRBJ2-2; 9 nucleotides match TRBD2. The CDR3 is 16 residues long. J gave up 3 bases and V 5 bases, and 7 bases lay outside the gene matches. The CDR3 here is CASSPLRGGDTGELFF. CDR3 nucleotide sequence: TGTGCCAGCAGTCCCTTGCGGGGGGGCGACACCGGGGAGCTGTTTTTT.

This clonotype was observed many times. CDR3 sequence (DNA): TGTGCCAGCAGCGGTGGGTCACCCCTCCACTTT. Translated, it gives CASSGGSPLHF. The genes are TRBV3-1 and TRBJ1-6, with D unresolved. CDR3 size: 11 residues. From germline, CDR1 is LGHDT and CDR2 YNNKEL (reference sequence). With 5 bases removed from V and 10 bases from J, the gap between germline ends came to 6 bases.

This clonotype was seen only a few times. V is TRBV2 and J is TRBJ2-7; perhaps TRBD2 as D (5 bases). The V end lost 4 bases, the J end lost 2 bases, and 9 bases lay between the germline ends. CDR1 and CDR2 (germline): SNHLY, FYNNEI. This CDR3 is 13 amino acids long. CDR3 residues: CASSGGETYEQYF. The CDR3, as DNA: TGTGCCAGCAGTGGGGGAGAGACCTACGAGCAGTACTTC.